The clone carrying this T cell receptor beta chain was counted once. The length of the CDR3 is 16 residues. The germline V gene encodes CDR1 LNHDA and CDR2 SQIVND (reference sequence). Trimming took 5 bases from V and 1 from J; bases not matched to a gene: 8. The source of the sample is a study of blood T cell repertoires in COVID-19. For the study at large: The United States, Italy and Spain provided the acute and convalescent COVID-19 samples.

Authors' methods: From reference gene primer amplification, estimates of nucleated cell counts were derived. Clones were sequenced by immunoSEQ multiplex PCR, and TCRdb holds only the in-frame ones, with some missing. V and J calls and clone size are as listed in that table; D and trimming were resolved from the DNA. The sample contains 48,000 or so clones, approximately 84% of which appear only once. The chain has TRBV19 and TRBJ1-1; 9 bases are shared with TRBD1. Sequences were obtained from peripheral blood. This receptor was taken from a woman of 80 years or more with COVID-19, enrolled during active disease. Written as DNA, the CDR3 is TGTGCCAGTAGTTTACCGGGACAGGGCCCGAACACTGAAGCTTTCTTT. Encoded protein: CASSLPGQGPNTEAFF.